This T cell receptor beta chain was captured by sequencing in a study of graft-versus-host responses after intestinal transplantation. The table came from immunoSEQ multiplex PCR; TCRdb's copy has only in-frame clones and leaves some out. Here the sample spans tens of thousands of clones, 94% being singletons. The CDR3 spans 15 residues. The V segment lost 4 bases and the J segment 2 bases; nucleotides outside the gene matches: 3. Germline CDR1 and CDR2: MGHRA and YSYEKL. This clone was seen once. Its antigen remains unidentified. The clonotype originates from a human donor who was the organ donor for an intestinal transplant. This chain joins TRBV4-1 and TRBJ2-2, with 8 nucleotides matching TRBD2. The specimen was unstimulated CD4+ T cells sorted from spleen or lymph node cells, collected before transplant. The CDR3 bases are TGCGCCAGCAGCCGGGGACTAGTAAACACCGGGGAGCTGTTTTTT. Its protein is CASSRGLVNTGELFF.